A selection of T cell receptor beta chains follows, all from one sample in a study of cytomegalovirus exposure and HLA in healthy donors. The method was immunoSEQ multiplex PCR; TCRdb's version includes in-frame clones alone and lacks a portion of them. Of 150,000 to 200,000 clones listed, 70% to 80% are singletons. The sequenced sample was PBMCs. The receptors come from a woman aged 25 to 39 in good health and CMV-seropositive. The CDR3 runs from the conserved cysteine through the conserved F or W.

J,V,CDR3
TRBJ2-1,TRBV6-5,CASSQGTGAYNEQFF
TRBJ1-4,TRBV7-8,CASSLDLGQGVEKLFF
TRBJ2-5,TRBV7-8,CASSMGTPWETQYF
TRBJ1-2,TRBV30,CAWSVQVARVGGYTF
TRBJ2-7,TRBV28,CASTPGGQASYEQYF
TRBJ1-1,TRBV10-3,CAISDITGGRGAFF
TRBJ2-1,TRBV13,CASTPAEGGPGNEQFF
TRBJ2-5,TRBV7-9,CASSLAPGWTFQETQYF
TRBJ1-5,TRBV7-2,CASSLDAGGAQPQHF
TRBJ2-1,TRBV15,CATSRGRGQGGSKNEQFF
TRBJ1-2,TRBV7-9,CASSFGQGGSGYTF
TRBJ2-1,TRBV5-1,CASSLEPGGNNEQFF
TRBJ2-1,TRBV7-9,CASSSRQVSYNEQFF
TRBJ1-2,TRBV12-5,CASGLWETGDGYTF
TRBJ2-3,TRBV7-2,CASSAGGDTQYF
TRBJ2-7,TRBV25-1,CASSDRYSYEQYF
TRBJ2-7,TRBV4-2,CASSQTGSEQYF
TRBJ2-3,TRBV5-1,CASKKGLADFTDTQYF
TRBJ1-1,TRBV19,CASSIMRWDTNTEAFF
TRBJ2-6,TRBV4-3,CASSQGGQAGANVLTF
TRBJ2-3,TRBV5-4,CASSSSSGGIDTQYF
TRBJ1-1,TRBV5-5,CASSLEVTVEAFF